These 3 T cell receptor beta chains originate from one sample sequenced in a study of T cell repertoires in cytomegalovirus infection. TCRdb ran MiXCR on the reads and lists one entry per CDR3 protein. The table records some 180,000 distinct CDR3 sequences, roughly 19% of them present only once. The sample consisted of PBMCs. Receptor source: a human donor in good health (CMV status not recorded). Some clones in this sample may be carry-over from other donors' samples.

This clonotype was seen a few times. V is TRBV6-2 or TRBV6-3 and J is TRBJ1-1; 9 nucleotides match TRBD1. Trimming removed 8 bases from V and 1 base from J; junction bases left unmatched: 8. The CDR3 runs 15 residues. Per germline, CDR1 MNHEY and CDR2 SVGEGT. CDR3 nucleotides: TGTGCCAGCTCAGAGGGGACAGGGAAGAACACTGAAGCTTTCTTT. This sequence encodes CASSEGTGKNTEAFF.

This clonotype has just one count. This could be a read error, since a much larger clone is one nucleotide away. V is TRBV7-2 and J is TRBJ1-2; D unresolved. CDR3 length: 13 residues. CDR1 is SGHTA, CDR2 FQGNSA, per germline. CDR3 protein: CPSSWESNYGYTF. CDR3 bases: TGTCCCAGCAGCTGGGAGTCTAACTATGGCTACACCTTC. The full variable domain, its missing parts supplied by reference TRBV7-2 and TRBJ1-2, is GAGVSQSPSNKVTEKGKDVELRCDPISGHTALYWYRQSLGQGLEFLIYFQGNSAPDKSGLPSDRFSAERTGGSVSTLTIQRTQQEDSAVYLCPSSWESNYGYTFGSGTRLTVV.

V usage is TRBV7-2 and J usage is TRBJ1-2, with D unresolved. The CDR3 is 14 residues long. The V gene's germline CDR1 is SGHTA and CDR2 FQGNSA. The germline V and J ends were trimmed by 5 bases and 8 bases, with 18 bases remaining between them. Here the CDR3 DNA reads TGTGCCAGCAGCCCCCCCACTCCGGGGATCGGCTACACCTTC. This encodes CASSPPTPGIGYTF.